This record concerns one T cell receptor (beta chain) sequence. Original analysis: Amplifying reference gene primers gave estimates of nucleated cell counts. Repertoires were generated with immunoSEQ multiplex PCR, while TCRdb's copy carries only in-frame clones and drops some. V, J and clone size are those of that table, while D and trimming were read from the DNA. The data show 110,000 to 150,000 clones, roughly 82% seen once. The ends lost 2 bases at V and 0 bases at J; junction bases unmatched: 11. The CDR3 is 18 residues long. In germline, CDR1 is MDHEN, CDR2 SYDVKM. These data originate in a study of blood T cell repertoires in COVID-19. Study-wide background: Collection of acute and convalescent COVID-19 samples took place in the United States, Italy and Spain. PBMCs, B-cell-depleted T cells, or T cells were the source of the cDNA or gDNA that made up the material.

The sequence came from a man in his sixties with active or convalescent COVID-19. The genes are TRBV28 and TRBJ2-3; 7 bases line up with TRBD2. Input material: peripheral blood. The CDR3 sequence: CASSLRGTSVFSTDTQYF. The CDR3 bases are TGTGCCAGCAGTTTAAGGGGTACTAGCGTCTTTAGCACAGATACGCAGTATTTT.